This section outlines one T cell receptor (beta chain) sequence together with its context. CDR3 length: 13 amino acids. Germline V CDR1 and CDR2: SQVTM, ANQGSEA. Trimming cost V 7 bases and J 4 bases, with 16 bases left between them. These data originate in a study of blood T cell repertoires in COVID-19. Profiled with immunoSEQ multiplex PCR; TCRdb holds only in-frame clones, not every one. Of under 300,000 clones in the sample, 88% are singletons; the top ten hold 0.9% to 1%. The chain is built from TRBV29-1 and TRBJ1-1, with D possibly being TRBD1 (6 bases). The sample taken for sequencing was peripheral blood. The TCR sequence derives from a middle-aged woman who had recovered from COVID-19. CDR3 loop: CSAIGRGSTEAFF. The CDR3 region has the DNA TGCAGCGCCATAGGGAGGGGGTCCACTGAAGCTTTCTTT. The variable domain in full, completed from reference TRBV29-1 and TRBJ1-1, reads SAVISQKPSRDICQRGTSLTIQCQVDSQVTMMFWYRQQPGQSLTLIATANQGSEATYESGFVIDKFPISRPNLTFSTLTVSNMSPEDSSIYLCSAIGRGSTEAFFGQGTRLTVV.